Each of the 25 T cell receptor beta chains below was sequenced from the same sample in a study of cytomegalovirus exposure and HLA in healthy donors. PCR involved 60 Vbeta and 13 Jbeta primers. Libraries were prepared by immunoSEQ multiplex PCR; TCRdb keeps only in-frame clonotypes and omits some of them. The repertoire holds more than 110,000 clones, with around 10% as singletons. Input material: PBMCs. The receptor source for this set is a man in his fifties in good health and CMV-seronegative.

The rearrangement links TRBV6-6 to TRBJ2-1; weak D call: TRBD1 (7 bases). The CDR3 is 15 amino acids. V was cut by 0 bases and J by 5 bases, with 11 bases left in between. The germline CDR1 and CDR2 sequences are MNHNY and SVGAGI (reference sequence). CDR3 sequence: CASSYSRGTDNEQFF. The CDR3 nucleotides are TGTGCCAGCAGTTACTCGCGCGGGACAGACAATGAGCAGTTCTTC.

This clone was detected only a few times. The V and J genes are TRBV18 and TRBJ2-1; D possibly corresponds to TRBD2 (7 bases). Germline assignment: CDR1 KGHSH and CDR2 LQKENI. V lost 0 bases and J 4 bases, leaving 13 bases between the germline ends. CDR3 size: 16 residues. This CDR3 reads CASSPPRGGRYNEQFF. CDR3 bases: TGTGCCAGCTCACCACCGAGGGGGGGGAGATACAATGAGCAGTTCTTC.

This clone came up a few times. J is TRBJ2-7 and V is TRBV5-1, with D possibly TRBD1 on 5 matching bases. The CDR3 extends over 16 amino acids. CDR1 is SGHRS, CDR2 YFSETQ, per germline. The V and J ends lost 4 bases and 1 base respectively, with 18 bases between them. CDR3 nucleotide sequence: TGCGCCAGCAGCAATGGGGCAGGCCGAGCTTCCTACGAGCAGTACTTC. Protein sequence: CASSNGAGRASYEQYF.

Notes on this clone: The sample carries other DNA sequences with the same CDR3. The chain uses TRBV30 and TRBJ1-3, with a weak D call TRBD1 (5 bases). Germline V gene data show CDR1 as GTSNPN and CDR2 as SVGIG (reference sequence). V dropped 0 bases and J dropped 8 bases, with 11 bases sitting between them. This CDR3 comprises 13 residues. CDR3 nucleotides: TGTGCCTGGAGTGTACGCCGGGGGGACACCATATATTTT. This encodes CAWSVRRGDTIYF.

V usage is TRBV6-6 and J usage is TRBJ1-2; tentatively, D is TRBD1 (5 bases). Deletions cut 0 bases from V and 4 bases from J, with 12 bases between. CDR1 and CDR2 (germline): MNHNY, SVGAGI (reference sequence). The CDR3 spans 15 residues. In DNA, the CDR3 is TGTGCCAGCAGTTACTCCAACAGGAACACCTATGGCTACACCTTC. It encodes CASSYSNRNTYGYTF.

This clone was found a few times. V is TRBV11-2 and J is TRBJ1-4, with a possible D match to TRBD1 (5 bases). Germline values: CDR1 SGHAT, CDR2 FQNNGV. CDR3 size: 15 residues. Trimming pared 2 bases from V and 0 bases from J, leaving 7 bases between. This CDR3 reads CASSLRGTTNEKLFF. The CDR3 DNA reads TGTGCCAGCAGCTTACGGGGGACAACTAATGAAAAACTGTTTTTT.

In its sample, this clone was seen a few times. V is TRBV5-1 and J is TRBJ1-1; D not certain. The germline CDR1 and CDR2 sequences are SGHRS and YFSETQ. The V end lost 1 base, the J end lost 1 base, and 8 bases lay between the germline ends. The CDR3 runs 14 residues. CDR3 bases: TGCGCCAGCAGCTTGACGGGTACGAACACTGAAGCTTTCTTT. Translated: CASSLTGTNTEAFF. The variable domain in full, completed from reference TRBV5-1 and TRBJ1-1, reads KAGVTQTPRYLIKTRGQQVTLSCSPISGHRSVSWYQQTPGQGLQFLFEYFSETQRNKGNFPGRFSGRQFSNSRSEMNVSTLELGDSALYLCASSLTGTNTEAFFGQGTRLTVV.

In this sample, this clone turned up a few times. The chain's CDR3 is CASSPTTGRTGELFF. CDR3 nucleotide sequence: TGTGCCAGCAGCCCTACGACCGGGAGGACCGGGGAGCTGTTTTTT. V is TRBV11-3 and J is TRBJ2-2; 7 bases line up with TRBD2. The CDR3 spans 15 residues. Germline V lookup: CDR1 SGHNT, CDR2 YENEEA. V lost 5 bases and J lost 5; bases outside the gene matches: 8. The variable domain in full, with the rest retrieved from reference TRBV11-3 and TRBJ2-2, is EAGVVQSPRYKIIEKKQPVAFWCNPISGHNTLYWYLQNLGQGPELLIRYENEEAVDDSQLPKDRFSAERLKGVDSTLKIQPAELGDSAVYLCASSPTTGRTGELFFGEGSRLTVL.

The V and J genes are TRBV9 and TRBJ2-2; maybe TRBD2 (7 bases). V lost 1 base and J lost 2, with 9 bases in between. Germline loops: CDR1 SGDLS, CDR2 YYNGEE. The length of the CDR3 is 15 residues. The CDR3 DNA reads TGTGCCAGCAGCGTACGGGGGGCTAACACCGGGGAGCTGTTTTTT. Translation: CASSVRGANTGELFF.

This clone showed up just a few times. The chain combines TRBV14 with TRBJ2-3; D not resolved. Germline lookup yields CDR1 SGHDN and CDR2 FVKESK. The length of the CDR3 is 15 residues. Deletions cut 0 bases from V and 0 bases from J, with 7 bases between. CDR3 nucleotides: TGTGCCAGCAGCCAAGACAAAACTAGCACAGATACGCAGTATTTT. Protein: CASSQDKTSTDTQYF.

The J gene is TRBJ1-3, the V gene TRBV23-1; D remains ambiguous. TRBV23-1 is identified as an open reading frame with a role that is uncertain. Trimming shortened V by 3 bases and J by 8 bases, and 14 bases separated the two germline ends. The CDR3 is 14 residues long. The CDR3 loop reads CASSQGAESYTIYF. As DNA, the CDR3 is TGCGCCAGCAGTCAGGGTGCGGAGTCTTACACCATATATTTT.

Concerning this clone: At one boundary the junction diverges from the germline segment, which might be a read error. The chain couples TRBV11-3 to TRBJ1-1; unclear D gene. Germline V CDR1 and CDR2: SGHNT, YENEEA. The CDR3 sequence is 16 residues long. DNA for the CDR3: TGTGCCAGCAGCTCAACTACCCGTCGGGGTAACACTGAAGCTTCCTTT. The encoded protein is CASSSTTRRGNTEASF.

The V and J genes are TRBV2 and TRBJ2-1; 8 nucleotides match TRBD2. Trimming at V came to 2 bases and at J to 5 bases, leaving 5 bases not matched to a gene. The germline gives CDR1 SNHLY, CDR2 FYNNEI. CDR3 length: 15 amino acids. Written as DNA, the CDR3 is TGTGCCAGCAGTGAAACGGGAGGGCCGAACAATGAGCAGTTCTTC. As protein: CASSETGGPNNEQFF.

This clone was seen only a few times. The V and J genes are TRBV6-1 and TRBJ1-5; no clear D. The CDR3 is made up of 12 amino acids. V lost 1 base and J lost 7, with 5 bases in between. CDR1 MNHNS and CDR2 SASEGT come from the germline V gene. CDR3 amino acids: CASSEGGQPQHF. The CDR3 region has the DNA TGTGCCAGCAGTGAAGGCGGACAGCCCCAGCATTTT.

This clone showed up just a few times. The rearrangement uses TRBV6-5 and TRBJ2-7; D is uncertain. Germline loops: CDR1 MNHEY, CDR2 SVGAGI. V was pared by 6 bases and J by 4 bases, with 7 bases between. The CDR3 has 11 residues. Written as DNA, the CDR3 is TGTGCCAGCAGAACCCAGTACGAGCAGTACTTC. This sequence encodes CASRTQYEQYF.

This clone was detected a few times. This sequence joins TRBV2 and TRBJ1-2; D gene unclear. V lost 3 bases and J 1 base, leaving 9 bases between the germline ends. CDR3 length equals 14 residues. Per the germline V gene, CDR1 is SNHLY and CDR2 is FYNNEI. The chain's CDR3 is CASSDVWSNYGYTF. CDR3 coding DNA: TGTGCCAGCAGTGACGTGTGGAGTAACTATGGCTACACCTTC.

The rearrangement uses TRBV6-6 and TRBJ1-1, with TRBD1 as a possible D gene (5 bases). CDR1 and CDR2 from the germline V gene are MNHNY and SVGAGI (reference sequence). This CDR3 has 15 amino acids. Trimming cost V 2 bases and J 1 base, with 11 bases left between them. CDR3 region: CASSYVPGKNTEAFF. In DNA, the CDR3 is TGTGCCAGCAGTTACGTTCCAGGGAAGAACACTGAAGCTTTCTTT.

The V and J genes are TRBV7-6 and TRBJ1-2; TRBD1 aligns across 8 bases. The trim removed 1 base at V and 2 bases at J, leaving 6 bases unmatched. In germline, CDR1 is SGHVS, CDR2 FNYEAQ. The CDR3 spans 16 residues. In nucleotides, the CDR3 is TGTGCCAGCAGCTTAGGACAGGGGCCGGGGAACTATGGCTACACCTTC. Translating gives CASSLGQGPGNYGYTF.

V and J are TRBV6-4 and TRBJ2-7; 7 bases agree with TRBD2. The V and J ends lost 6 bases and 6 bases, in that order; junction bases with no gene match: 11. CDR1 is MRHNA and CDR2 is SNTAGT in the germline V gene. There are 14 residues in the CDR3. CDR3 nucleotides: TGTGCCAGCAGCAGGGACTACCCAGGAGGCGAGCAGTACTTC. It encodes CASSRDYPGGEQYF.

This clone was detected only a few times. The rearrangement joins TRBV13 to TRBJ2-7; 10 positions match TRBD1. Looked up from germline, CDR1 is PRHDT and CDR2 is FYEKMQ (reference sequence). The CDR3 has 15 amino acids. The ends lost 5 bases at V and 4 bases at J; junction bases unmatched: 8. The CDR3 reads CASSPGTGDGYEQYF. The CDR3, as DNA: TGTGCCAGCAGCCCCGGGACAGGGGACGGGTACGAGCAGTACTTC.

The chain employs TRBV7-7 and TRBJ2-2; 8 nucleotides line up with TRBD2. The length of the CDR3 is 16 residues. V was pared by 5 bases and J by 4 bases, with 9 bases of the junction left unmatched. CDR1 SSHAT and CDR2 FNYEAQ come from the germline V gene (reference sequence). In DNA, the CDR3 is TGTGCCAGCAGCCCCCGAGTAGCGGGGTTCACCGGGGAGCTGTTTTTT. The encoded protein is CASSPRVAGFTGELFF.

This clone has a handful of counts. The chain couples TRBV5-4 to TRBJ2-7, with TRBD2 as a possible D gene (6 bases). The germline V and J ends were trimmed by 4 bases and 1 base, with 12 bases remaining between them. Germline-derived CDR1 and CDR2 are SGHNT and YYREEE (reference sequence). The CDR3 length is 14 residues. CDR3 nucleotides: TGTGCCAGCAGCCCCCGGGGACTGTCCTACGAGCAGTACTTC. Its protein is CASSPRGLSYEQYF.

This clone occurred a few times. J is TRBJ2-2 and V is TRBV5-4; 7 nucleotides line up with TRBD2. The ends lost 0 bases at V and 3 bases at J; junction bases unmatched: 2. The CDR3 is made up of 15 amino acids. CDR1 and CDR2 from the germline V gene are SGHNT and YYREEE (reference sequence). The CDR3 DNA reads TGTGCCAGCAGCTTGGCGGGAGGCTACACCGGGGAGCTGTTTTTT. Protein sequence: CASSLAGGYTGELFF. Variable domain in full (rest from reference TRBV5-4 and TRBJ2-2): ETGVTQSPTHLIKTRGQQVTLRCSSQSGHNTVSWYQQALGQGPQFIFQYYREEENGRGNFPPRFSGLQFPNYSSELNVNALELDDSALYLCASSLAGGYTGELFFGEGSRLTVL.

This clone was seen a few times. CDR3 bases: TGTGCCAGCAGTTCAGGGACACTCAGCAATCAGCCCCAGCATTTT. Translation gives CASSSGTLSNQPQHF. The chain is built from TRBV28 and TRBJ1-5; weak D call: TRBD1 (6 bases). The germline CDR1 and CDR2 sequences are MDHEN and SYDVKM. Trimming shortened V by 4 bases and J by 1 base, and 11 bases separated the two germline ends. The CDR3 runs 15 residues.

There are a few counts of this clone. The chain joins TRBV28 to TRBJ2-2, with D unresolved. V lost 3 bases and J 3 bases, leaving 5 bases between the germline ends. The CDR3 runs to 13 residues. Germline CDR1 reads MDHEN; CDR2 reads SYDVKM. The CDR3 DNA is TGTGCCAGCAGTTTTTATGACACCGGGGAGCTGTTTTTT. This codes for CASSFYDTGELFF.